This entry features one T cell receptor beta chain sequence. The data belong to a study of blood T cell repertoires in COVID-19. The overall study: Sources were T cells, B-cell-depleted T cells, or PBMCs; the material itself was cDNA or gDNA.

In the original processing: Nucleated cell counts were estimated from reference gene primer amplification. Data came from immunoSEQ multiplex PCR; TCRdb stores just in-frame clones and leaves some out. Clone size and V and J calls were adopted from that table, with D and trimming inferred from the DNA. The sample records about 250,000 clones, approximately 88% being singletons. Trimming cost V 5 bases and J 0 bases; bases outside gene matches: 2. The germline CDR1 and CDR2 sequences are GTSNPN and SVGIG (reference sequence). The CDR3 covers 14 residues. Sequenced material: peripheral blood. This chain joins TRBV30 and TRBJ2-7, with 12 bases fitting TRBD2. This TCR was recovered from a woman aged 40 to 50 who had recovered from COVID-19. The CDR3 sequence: CAWGLAGSSYEQYF. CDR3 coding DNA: TGTGCCTGGGGACTAGCGGGAAGCTCCTACGAGCAGTACTTC.